A single sample is the source of the 17 T cell receptor beta chains below, sequenced in a study of blood T cells in healthy people across ages. A J-beta primer mix and a sample-barcoded 5' primer were used in a second PCR of roughly 6 to 11 cycles. TCRdb fed the 5' RACE reads into MiXCR, producing one record per CDR3 protein. The data hold more than 900,000 distinct CDR3 sequences, with roughly 24% observed a single time. These data were also reused for a study on T cells of mothers and their children.

The sample consisted of blood. The receptors derive from a girl aged 2-15 years in good health.

As to this clonotype: At one boundary the junction diverges from the germline segment, which might be a read error. The chain links TRBV28 to TRBJ2-1; D perhaps matches TRBD2 (6 bases). The CDR3 is made up of 15 amino acids. Germline lookup yields CDR1 MDHEN and CDR2 SYDVKM. The CDR3, as DNA: TGTGCCAGCACCCCCAGCGGGTTCTCCTACAAGGAGCAGTTCTTC. Its protein product is CASTPSGFSYKEQFF. Supplemented by reference TRBV28 and TRBJ2-1, the full variable domain reads DVKVTQSSRYLVKRTGEKVFLECVQDMDHENMFWYRQDPGLGLRLIYFSYDVKMKEKGDIPEGYSVSREKKERFSLILESASTNQTSMYLCASTPSGFSYKEQFFGPGTRLTVL.

The V gene is TRBV7-2, the J gene TRBJ2-5, with a tentative D call TRBD1 (5 bases). Germline loops: CDR1 SGHTA, CDR2 FQGNSA. This CDR3 is built from 14 residues. V was clipped by 2 bases and J by 5 bases, with 12 bases between them. CDR3 region: CASSLRGYRETQYF. In nucleotides, the CDR3 is TGTGCCAGCAGCTTAAGGGGCTACCGGGAGACCCAGTACTTC.

This clonotype showed up just a few times. At one of its ends the junction is not consistent with the germline gene, which may arise from a read error. The rearrangement uses TRBV6-5 and TRBJ2-7; the D gene is possibly TRBD2 (5 bases). Germline V CDR1 and CDR2: MNHEY, SVGAGI. This CDR3 spans 14 amino acids. The CDR3 DNA is TGTGCCAGCAGTTACGGGAGTCGCTCCCACGAGCAGTACTTC. Protein sequence: CASSYGSRSHEQYF.

This clonotype was counted a few times. V gene TRBV28 combines with J gene TRBJ1-5; 7 nucleotides align to TRBD1. The V gene's germline CDR1 is MDHEN and CDR2 SYDVKM. Trimming at V came to 6 bases and at J to 4 bases, leaving 6 bases not matched to a gene. The CDR3 totals 14 residues. The CDR3 nucleotides read TGTGCCAGCAGAAGGGACAGAACTAATCAGCCCCAGCATTTT. Amino acids: CASRRDRTNQPQHF.

The chain is built from TRBV27 and TRBJ1-2; 8 bases agree with TRBD1. Germline loops: CDR1 MNHEY, CDR2 SMNVEV (reference sequence). V was pared by 0 bases and J by 8 bases, with 5 bases of the junction left unmatched. The CDR3 is made up of 14 amino acids. CDR3 sequence reads: CASSLSGQVPGYTF. The CDR3 DNA sequence: TGTGCCAGCAGTTTATCGGGACAGGTTCCCGGCTACACCTTC.

V usage is TRBV7-2 and J usage is TRBJ2-3; 15 positions match TRBD2. V lost 5 bases and J lost 8; bases outside the gene matches: 8. Per the germline V gene, CDR1 is SGHTA and CDR2 is FQGNSA. CDR3 length: 16 residues. CDR3 loop: CASSPGPGLAGGTQYF. The CDR3 coding sequence is TGTGCCAGCAGCCCTGGCCCGGGACTAGCGGGAGGTACGCAGTATTTT.

In its sample, this clonotype was seen many times. This rearrangement joins TRBV7-9 to TRBJ2-7, with unresolved D. The CDR3 extends over 12 amino acids. The germline V and J ends were trimmed by 1 base and 3 bases, with 4 bases remaining between them. CDR1 and CDR2 (germline): SEHNR, FQNEAQ (reference sequence). The CDR3 DNA is TGTGCCAGCAGCTTAGAATTCTACGAGCAGTACTTC. It codes for CASSLEFYEQYF.

This clonotype has just one count. The chain employs TRBV14 and TRBJ2-3; 8 bases fit TRBD2. Trimming cost V 0 bases and J 6 bases; bases outside gene matches: 11. The CDR3 sequence is 17 residues long. Germline loops: CDR1 SGHDN, CDR2 FVKESK. The CDR3 sequence is CASSQEGHREGLDTQYF. Written as DNA, the CDR3 is TGTGCCAGCAGCCAAGAGGGGCACCGGGAGGGTTTGGATACGCAGTATTTT.

This chain uses TRBV29-1 with TRBJ1-3, with no clear D. Germline CDR1 is SQVTM and CDR2 is ANQGSEA. The CDR3 loop spans 13 amino acids. V was trimmed by 4 bases and J by 3 bases, leaving 10 bases between them. The CDR3 region is CSVAGRLGNTIYF. In nucleotides, the CDR3 is TGCAGCGTTGCTGGCAGACTTGGAAACACCATATATTTT.

The chain carries TRBV2 and TRBJ2-3; D not resolved. Germline assignment: CDR1 SNHLY and CDR2 FYNNEI. This CDR3 spans 15 amino acids. Trimming left V 7 bases short and J 1 base short, with 15 bases between. CDR3 in amino acids: CASIRGSFRTDTQYF. DNA for the CDR3: TGTGCCAGCATAAGAGGTTCATTTCGCACAGATACGCAGTATTTT.

This chain uses TRBV7-9 with TRBJ2-7; 8 bases align to TRBD2. The junction had 5 bases not matched to a gene; V was cut back by 5 bases and J by 5 bases. CDR3 length: 13 residues. Germline V gene data show CDR1 as SEHNR and CDR2 as FQNEAQ (reference sequence). CDR3 protein: CASSTRTSNEQYF. The DNA for the CDR3 is TGTGCCAGCAGCACCCGGACTAGCAACGAGCAGTACTTC.

There are a few counts of this clonotype. The rearrangement uses TRBV5-1 and TRBJ2-7; D ambiguous. Trimming cost V 3 bases and J 2 bases, with 9 bases left between them. Germline CDR1 reads SGHRS; CDR2 reads YFSETQ. This CDR3 region has 13 residues. The CDR3 region is CASSSGFTYEQYF. CDR3 coding DNA: TGCGCCAGCAGCTCAGGTTTTACCTACGAGCAGTACTTC.

This clonotype came up a few times. This sequence joins TRBV29-1 and TRBJ2-3, with 10 positions matching TRBD2. This CDR3 contains 15 residues. Germline values: CDR1 SQVTM, CDR2 ANQGSEA. Trimming took 5 bases from V and 5 from J; bases not matched to a gene: 10. The CDR3 is CSVSGLAGVLDTQYF. The CDR3, as DNA: TGCAGCGTTTCGGGGCTAGCGGGAGTTTTAGATACGCAGTATTTT.

The chain uses TRBV15 and TRBJ2-5, with 8 positions matching TRBD1. The DNA end is a closer match to TRBJ2-7, so the J assignment may be wrong. Germline loops: CDR1 LNHNV, CDR2 YYDKDF (reference sequence). The CDR3 runs 15 residues. CDR3 nucleotide sequence: TGTGCCACCAGCAGAGATTTGGGACAGGCCCACGAGCAGTACTTC. It encodes CATSRDLGQAHEQYF.

This clonotype was seen a few times. The chain couples TRBV29-1 to TRBJ2-1, with D perhaps TRBD1 or TRBD2 (7 bases each). Germline CDR1 and CDR2: SQVTM and ANQGSEA. The CDR3 runs 17 residues. V lost 3 bases and J 8 bases, leaving 26 bases between the germline ends. The CDR3 reads CSVDGQGDVGGGDEQFF. In nucleotides, the CDR3 is TGCAGCGTTGACGGGCAGGGGGACGTCGGCGGGGGTGATGAGCAGTTCTTC.

This clonotype has more than one count but fewer than ten. The chain combines TRBV7-3 with TRBJ2-2; tentatively, D is TRBD1 (6 bases). CDR1 is SGHTA and CDR2 is FQGTGA in the germline V gene. This CDR3 comprises 17 residues. The V end lost 0 bases, the J end lost 3 bases, and 14 bases lay between the germline ends. CDR3 DNA: TGTGCCAGCAGCTTAACCCCGGGACACCCCGACACCGGGGAGCTGTTTTTT. Residues: CASSLTPGHPDTGELFF.

This clonotype has a handful of counts. This may come from a read error, since a much larger clone is one base off. The chain couples TRBV7-9 to TRBJ2-7; 8 bases align to TRBD1. Trimming at V came to 4 bases and at J to 2 bases, leaving 4 bases not matched to a gene. The CDR3 consists of 14 residues. Per the germline V gene, CDR1 is SEHNR and CDR2 is FQNEAQ (reference sequence). CDR3 loop: CASSSRDRTYEQYF. CDR3 DNA: TGTGCCAGCAGCTCCCGGGACAGGACCTACGAGCAGTACTTC.